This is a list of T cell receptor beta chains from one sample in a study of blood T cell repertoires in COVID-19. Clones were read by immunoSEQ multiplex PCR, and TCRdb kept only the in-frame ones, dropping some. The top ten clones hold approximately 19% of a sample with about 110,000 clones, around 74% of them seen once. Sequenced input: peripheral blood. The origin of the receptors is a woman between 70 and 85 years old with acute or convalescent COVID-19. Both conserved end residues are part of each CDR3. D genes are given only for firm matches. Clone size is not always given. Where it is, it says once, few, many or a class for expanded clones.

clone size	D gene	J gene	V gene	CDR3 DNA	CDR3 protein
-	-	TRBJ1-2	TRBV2	TGTGCCAGCAAGGCAGGGAATGGCTACACCTTC	CASKAGNGYTF
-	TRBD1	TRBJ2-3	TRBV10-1	TGCGCCAGCAGTGGACAGGGCATAACAAATACGCAGTATTTT	CASSGQGITNTQYF
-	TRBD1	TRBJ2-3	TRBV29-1	TGCAGCGTTGAGGGTCAGGGGGCGGCAGATACGCAGTATTTT	CSVEGQGAADTQYF
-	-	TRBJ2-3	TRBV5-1	TGCGCCAGCGGATTTCGACTGGCAGATACGCAGTATTTT	CASGFRLADTQYF
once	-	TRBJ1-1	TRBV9	TGTGCCAGCAGCCCCGTAGTGCTGAACACTGAAGCTTTCTTT	CASSPVVLNTEAFF
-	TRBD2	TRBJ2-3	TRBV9	TGTGCCAGCAGCCGATCTAGCGGGGAGGTAGATACGCAGTATTTT	CASSRSSGEVDTQYF
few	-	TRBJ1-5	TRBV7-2	TGTGCCAGCAGCTTAGTTTTAAATCAGCCCCAGCATTTT	CASSLVLNQPQHF
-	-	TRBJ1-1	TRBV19	TGTGCCAGTAGTATAGGTTACAGGCCCCGGGTGAACACTGAAGCTTTCTTT	CASSIGYRPRVNTEAFF
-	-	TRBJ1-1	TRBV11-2	TGTGCCAGCAGCTTAGTTCGCAGGGTTGCTGAAGCTTTCTTT	CASSLVRRVAEAFF
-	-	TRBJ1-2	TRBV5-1	TGCGCCAGCAGACCCGAGGGAGGGAAGAACTATGGCTACACCTTC	CASRPEGGKNYGYTF